Shown below are 14 T cell receptor beta chains from a single sample sequenced in a study of OX40 agonist ivuxolimab in advanced cancers. Sequenced by immunoSEQ multiplex PCR; TCRdb stores in-frame clones only, minus some. Of approximately 40,000 clones listed, approximately 80% are singletons. Sequences were derived from CD4+ or CD8+ T cells sorted from blood, sampled in a trial of the OX40 agonist ivuxolimab. These receptors all stem from an adult with an advanced solid tumor such as melanoma, head and neck, liver or kidney cancer.

The chain uses TRBV27 and TRBJ2-7; D gene uncertain. Germline V lookup: CDR1 MNHEY, CDR2 SMNVEV (reference sequence). Trimming took off 2 bases at V and 3 bases at J, with 8 bases between the two ends. The CDR3 consists of 13 residues. Written as DNA, the CDR3 is TGTGCCAGCAGTTTAAAGGAAAACTACGAGCAGTACTTC. Protein: CASSLKENYEQYF.

The V and J genes are TRBV11-3 and TRBJ2-7, with no clear D. The V gene lost 4 bases and the J gene lost 4 bases, with 11 bases spanning the gap. Germline V gene sequence: CDR1 SGHNT, CDR2 YENEEA. This CDR3 is 13 amino acids long. The CDR3 DNA reads as TGTGCCAGCAGCTCAAAGTACGTTTACGAGCAGTACTTC. It codes for CASSSKYVYEQYF.

The chain combines TRBV7-2 with TRBJ1-1; TRBD1 aligns across 9 bases. Germline V CDR1 and CDR2: SGHTA, FQGNSA. The V gene end was trimmed by 1 base and the J gene end by 3 bases; junction bases not matched to a gene: 9. The CDR3 is 17 amino acids. The CDR3 is CASSLVPGQGGDTEAFF. The CDR3 DNA is TGTGCCAGCAGCTTAGTTCCGGGACAGGGTGGGGACACTGAAGCTTTCTTT.

The gene calls are TRBV11-2 and TRBJ2-2; TRBD1 aligns across 7 bases. This CDR3 region has 18 residues. Germline CDR1 SGHAT, CDR2 FQNNGV. V lost 0 bases, J lost 4 bases, and 11 bases stayed unmatched. The CDR3 DNA is TGTGCCAGCAGCTTAGACCATGGCAGGGGGTGGGTCACCGGGGAGCTGTTTTTT. Encoded protein: CASSLDHGRGWVTGELFF.

The chain couples TRBV29-1 to TRBJ1-2; possibly TRBD1 for D (5 bases). The ends were cut back, 6 bases at V and 8 bases at J, with 13 bases in the middle. This CDR3 is built from 11 residues. The germline V gene has CDR1 SQVTM and CDR2 ANQGSEA. The CDR3 coding sequence is TGCAGCGTCCCTGACAGAGGCGGCTACACCTTC. It encodes CSVPDRGGYTF.

The chain links TRBV28 to TRBJ2-7; D is tentatively TRBD1 or TRBD2 (6 bases each). CDR1 is MDHEN and CDR2 is SYDVKM in the germline V gene. V was pared by 2 bases and J by 4 bases, with 12 bases between. The CDR3 has 14 amino acids. CDR3 DNA sequence: TGTGCCAGCAGTTTACGGGGGCAAGGATACGAGCAGTACTTC. Its translation: CASSLRGQGYEQYF.

The V gene is TRBV5-1, the J gene TRBJ1-1; the D gene is possibly TRBD1 (5 bases). V lost 0 bases to trimming and J lost 1 base, with 19 bases between them. The CDR3 spans 18 residues. CDR1 SGHRS and CDR2 YFSETQ come from the germline V gene. The DNA of the CDR3 is TGCGCCAGCAGCTTGGTGGCCGGGCAGGGCGGGGGGAACACTGAAGCTTTCTTT. Protein product: CASSLVAGQGGGNTEAFF.

V gene TRBV19 combines with J gene TRBJ1-5; TRBD1 matches at 8 bases. Trimming at V came to 3 bases and at J to 2 bases, leaving 12 bases not matched to a gene. This CDR3 has 18 amino acids. Germline values: CDR1 LNHDA, CDR2 SQIVND (reference sequence). CDR3 coding DNA: TGTGCCAGTAGTATTTTCGGGTACAGGGGGTCGGGCAATCAGCCCCAGCATTTT. It encodes CASSIFGYRGSGNQPQHF.

This chain uses TRBV13 with TRBJ2-4, with 12 bases fitting TRBD1. Unmatched junction bases numbered 3, after V lost 4 bases and J lost 5 bases. This CDR3 contains 15 residues. Per the germline V gene, CDR1 is PRHDT and CDR2 is FYEKMQ (reference sequence). The CDR3: CASSWGTGGENIQYF. CDR3 in DNA: TGTGCCAGCAGCTGGGGGACAGGGGGCGAAAACATTCAGTACTTC.

The chain has TRBV9 and TRBJ2-1, with TRBD2 matching over 9 bases. The germline CDR1 and CDR2 sequences are SGDLS and YYNGEE. This CDR3 region has 17 residues. The J segment lost 8 bases and the V segment lost 0 bases, leaving 12 bases of the junction unmatched. Here the CDR3 reads CASSVVGSGSSEDEQFF. The CDR3 DNA follows: TGTGCCAGCAGCGTAGTGGGTAGCGGGAGCTCAGAGGATGAGCAGTTCTTC.

The rearrangement joins TRBV7-2 to TRBJ2-2; D tentatively reads TRBD1 or TRBD2 (5 bases each). Germline-derived CDR1 and CDR2 are SGHTA and FQGNSA. Trimming pared 1 base from V and 6 bases from J, leaving 12 bases between. This CDR3 region has 15 residues. CDR3 region: CASSLELGAAGELFF. CDR3 nucleotide sequence: TGTGCCAGCAGCTTAGAACTAGGGGCGGCCGGGGAGCTGTTTTTT.

This clone appeared a few times. The gene calls are TRBV5-5 and TRBJ1-1; D not certain. CDR1 SGHKS and CDR2 YYEKEE come from the germline V gene (reference sequence). This CDR3 has 13 amino acids. With 0 bases removed from V and 0 bases from J, the gap between germline ends came to 3 bases. The CDR3 DNA sequence: TGTGCCAGCAGCTTGGGGCTGAACACTGAAGCTTTCTTT. Translation gives CASSLGLNTEAFF.

The chain links TRBV27 to TRBJ1-2; D perhaps matches TRBD1 (6 bases). Trimming took 6 bases from V and 1 from J, leaving 15 bases between them. Germline V gene lookup returns CDR1 MNHEY and CDR2 SMNVEV (reference sequence). This CDR3 has 15 amino acids. CDR3: CASSKMDSFNYGYTF. CDR3 bases: TGTGCCAGCAGCAAAATGGACAGTTTTAACTATGGCTACACCTTC.

The rearrangement links TRBV29-1 to TRBJ1-2; no firm D call. The V and J ends lost 8 bases and 4 bases respectively, with 23 bases between them. The CDR3 runs 15 residues. CDR1 and CDR2 (germline): SQVTM, ANQGSEA. This CDR3 is CSSLGWQALGYGYTF. CDR3 nucleotide sequence: TGCAGCTCCCTGGGCTGGCAGGCGTTGGGCTATGGCTACACCTTC.